Listed below are T cell receptor beta chains from one sample, sequenced in a study of T cell responses to AZD1222 COVID-19 vaccine. Profiled with immunoSEQ multiplex PCR; TCRdb holds only in-frame clones, not every one. The sample shows around 120,000 clones, more than 85% of them seen only once. The input for sequencing was peripheral blood, taken on day 0 of AZD1222 vaccination. These receptor sequences come from an adult in good health. CDR3s include the opening cysteine and the closing phenylalanine or tryptophan. D genes are given only for firm matches. Size values are once, few and many counts, or a class for expanded clones, and some rows have none.

v_gene	d_gene	abundance	j_gene	CDR3nt	CDR3aa
TRBV5-1	TRBD1	-	TRBJ2-3	TGCGCCAGCAGCTTGGGGGACAGGGAAGGGGCAGATACGCAGTATTTT	CASSLGDREGADTQYF
TRBV7-3	TRBD1	-	TRBJ2-7	TGTGCCAGCAGCTTATCCGGGACAGGGGGCCACGAGCAGTACTTC	CASSLSGTGGHEQYF
TRBV29-1	-	-	TRBJ1-4	TGCAGCGTAGCCGACGGGGTGGCTAATGAAAAACTGTTTTTT	CSVADGVANEKLFF
TRBV7-2	-	few	TRBJ1-5	TGTGCCAGCAGCCCCCGGGCGGGGGGCTTCGGACAGCCCCAGCATTTT	CASSPRAGGFGQPQHF
TRBV5-6	-	-	TRBJ2-4	TGTGCCAGCAGCTCAGAAGAGGAGGGATTAAACATTCAGTACTTC	CASSSEEEGLNIQYF
TRBV5-4	-	-	TRBJ1-1	TGTGCCAGCAGCCCGGACAGACCAACAGGCACTGAAGCTTTCTTT	CASSPDRPTGTEAFF
TRBV7-6	-	-	TRBJ2-1	TGTGCCAGCAGCGGCAGTAGTTTCTCCTACAATGAGCAGTTCTTC	CASSGSSFSYNEQFF
TRBV7-8	TRBD2	-	TRBJ2-3	TGTGCCAGCAGCCCAACCCGGCTAGCGGGAGCAGATACGCAGTATTTT	CASSPTRLAGADTQYF
TRBV5-1	TRBD1	-	TRBJ1-1	TGCGCCAGCAGCTTGAGGACAGGGCCAAACACTGAAGCTTTCTTT	CASSLRTGPNTEAFF
TRBV20-1	-	-	TRBJ1-2	TGCAGTGCTAGTTTACAGGGCACTTATGGCTACACCTTC	CSASLQGTYGYTF
TRBV7-9	-	-	TRBJ1-2	TGTGCCAGCAGCAGGGACGGATGGGATGGCTACACCTTC	CASSRDGWDGYTF
TRBV7-2	-	-	TRBJ2-1	TGTGCCAGCAGCTTAGGACCAGGTACCTACAATGAGCAGTTCTTC	CASSLGPGTYNEQFF
TRBV29-1	-	-	TRBJ2-3	TGCAGCGTGACTGCTTCCCTAGATACGCAGTATTTT	CSVTASLDTQYF
TRBV4-3	TRBD1	-	TRBJ1-3	TGCGCCAGCAGCAGTGCCGGGACAGGGCAGAAAAACACCATATATTTT	CASSSAGTGQKNTIYF
TRBV11-2	-	-	TRBJ2-7	TGTGCCAGCAGCTTAGGCCGGACCGAGTCCTACGAGCAGTACTTC	CASSLGRTESYEQYF
TRBV7-2	-	-	TRBJ2-3	TGTGCCAGCATGGGCAGAGTGGGAGATACGCAGTATTTT	CASMGRVGDTQYF
TRBV2	-	-	TRBJ1-1	TGTGCCAGCAGTGAATTTTGGGGCCAGAACACTGAAGCTTTCTTT	CASSEFWGQNTEAFF
TRBV30	-	-	TRBJ1-1	TGTGCCTGGAGTGTTGCAGGTGAAGCTTTCTTT	CAWSVAGEAFF
TRBV3-1/TRBV3-2	TRBD1	-	TRBJ1-5	TGTGCCAGCAGCCCGGACAGGGGAGGTCAGCCCCAGCATTTT	CASSPDRGGQPQHF
TRBV10-3	-	-	TRBJ2-7	TGTGCCATCGGAATACGGGCTCTCGAGCAGTACTTC	CAIGIRALEQYF
TRBV4-2	-	-	TRBJ1-4	TGTGCCAGCAGCCAAGCGGGGGGAACTAATGAAAAACTGTTTTTT	CASSQAGGTNEKLFF
TRBV7-2	-	-	TRBJ2-2	TGTGCCAGCAGCTTAGCGACTAGGGGGGAGCTGTTTTTT	CASSLATRGELFF
TRBV14	TRBD2	-	TRBJ2-3	TGTGCCAGCAGCCGTCTAGCGGGAGTGGATACGCAGTATTTT	CASSRLAGVDTQYF
TRBV5-1	-	once	TRBJ1-2	TGCGCCAGCAGCGGCGACCTGAGAGGGGGCTACACCTTC	CASSGDLRGGYTF
TRBV6-5	-	-	TRBJ1-1	TGTGCCACCTTCAGGGCTTTGAACACTGAAGCTTTCTTT	CATFRALNTEAFF
TRBV30	-	-	TRBJ1-3	TGTGCCTGGAGACCTGGCAGTATATTATTTACCGTCTCTGGAAACACCATATATTTT	CAWRPGSILFTVSGNTIYF
TRBV14	TRBD1	-	TRBJ1-4	TGTGCCAGCAGCAAGAGGACAGGGGGCCGTGAAAAACTGTTTTTT	CASSKRTGGREKLFF
TRBV29-1	TRBD1	-	TRBJ1-2	TGCAGCGTCGACGGACAGGGAGGGCATGGCTACACCTTC	CSVDGQGGHGYTF
TRBV5-1	TRBD1	-	TRBJ1-1	TGCGCCAGCAGCGACCGGACAGGGCCGGGGAGCAACACTGAAGCTTTCTTT	CASSDRTGPGSNTEAFF
TRBV7-2	-	-	TRBJ2-7	TGTGCCAGCAGCTTAGCGGGCGAGCAGTACTTC	CASSLAGEQYF
TRBV7-8	TRBD1	-	TRBJ2-7	TGTGCCAGCAGCCGACAGGGACCCTACGAGCAGTACTTC	CASSRQGPYEQYF
TRBV5-1	TRBD1	-	TRBJ2-3	TGCGCCAGCAGCGTGGGACAGTCCGGAGATACGCAGTATTTT	CASSVGQSGDTQYF
TRBV4-2	TRBD2	-	TRBJ2-1	TGTGCCAGCAGCCAAACTACTAGCGGGAGACATAATGAGCAGTTCTTC	CASSQTTSGRHNEQFF
TRBV3-1/TRBV3-2	TRBD2	-	TRBJ2-2	TGTGCCAGCAGCCAACCACTAGCGGGGGGTGATAACGGGGAGCTGTTTTTT	CASSQPLAGGDNGELFF
TRBV28	-	-	TRBJ2-3	TGTGCCAGCAGGACTCCCGGGACTCCCCGGCTAGATACGCAGTATTTT	CASRTPGTPRLDTQYF
TRBV5-1	-	-	TRBJ2-3	TGCGCCAGCAGACAGGGAGATTTCGGAAGCACAGATACGCAGTATTTT	CASRQGDFGSTDTQYF
TRBV6-5	TRBD1	-	TRBJ1-6	TGTGCCAGCAGTTACCCCACTGGACAGGGAATGTCACCCCTCCACTTT	CASSYPTGQGMSPLHF
TRBV29-1	-	-	TRBJ2-1	TGCAGCGTTGGGGACCCAGGGGGGTACTGGAACAATGAGCAGTTCTTC	CSVGDPGGYWNNEQFF
TRBV18	TRBD1	once	TRBJ1-2	TGTGCCAGCTCACCGGCTACAGGGGGCGAATATGGCTACACCTTC	CASSPATGGEYGYTF
TRBV29-1	TRBD2	-	TRBJ2-1	TGCAGCGTTGAAGATGGACTAGCGGGGGCCAATGAGCAGTTCTTC	CSVEDGLAGANEQFF
TRBV5-8	-	-	TRBJ1-2	TGTGCCAGCAGCTTGGAGGGACTGAACTATGGCTACACCTTC	CASSLEGLNYGYTF
TRBV20-1	-	-	TRBJ1-2	TGCAGTGCTAGTCCCCCGAACTATGGCTACACCTTC	CSASPPNYGYTF
TRBV6-6	-	few	TRBJ1-2	TGTGCCAGCAGTTACCAACAGGGAGGGGGAGATGGCTACACCTTC	CASSYQQGGGDGYTF
TRBV5-1	-	-	TRBJ1-3	TGCGCCAGCAGCTTGCCCAGGGGCGACGGAAACACCATATATTTT	CASSLPRGDGNTIYF
TRBV6-5	TRBD1	-	TRBJ1-1	TGTGCCAGCAGTTCCAGGGACAGGGGAACTGAAGCTTTCTTT	CASSSRDRGTEAFF
TRBV13	-	-	TRBJ1-1	TGTGCCAGCAGAAACCCAACAGGGAACACTGAAGCTTTCTTT	CASRNPTGNTEAFF
TRBV10-3	-	-	TRBJ2-7	TGTGCCATCAGTGCGGCAGGGGGGTCCTACGAGCAGTACTTC	CAISAAGGSYEQYF
TRBV18	TRBD1	-	TRBJ2-3	TGTGCCAGCTCACTCGGACAGGGTGTCACAGATACGCAGTATTTT	CASSLGQGVTDTQYF
TRBV6-5	-	-	TRBJ1-2	TGTGCCAGCAGACCTTACGTTGGTTCCTATGGCTACACCTTC	CASRPYVGSYGYTF
TRBV7-2	-	-	TRBJ2-3	TGTGCCAGCAGCTTAGGGACTAGCACAGATACGCAGTATTTT	CASSLGTSTDTQYF
TRBV27	TRBD1	-	TRBJ2-1	TGTGCCAGCAGTCGCTTTACCGGGACAGGGGGCAATGAGCAGTTCTTC	CASSRFTGTGGNEQFF
TRBV18	-	few	TRBJ2-7	TGTGCCAGCTCACCGAACCGGAGGGAGCAGTACTTC	CASSPNRREQYF
TRBV7-9	TRBD1	-	TRBJ1-2	TGTGCCAGCAGCCCGGACAGGTTCTATGGCTACACCTTC	CASSPDRFYGYTF
TRBV12-5	TRBD2	-	TRBJ2-1	TGTGCTAGTGGTACCGGGACTAGCGGGTTGAGCTCCTACAATGAGCAGTTCTTC	CASGTGTSGLSSYNEQFF
TRBV9	TRBD2	-	TRBJ2-3	TGTGCCAGCAGCCTTATGGGCGGGGGAAGCACAGATACGCAGTATTTT	CASSLMGGGSTDTQYF
TRBV11-3	TRBD2	-	TRBJ2-7	TGTGCCAGCAGCTCTGGAAGCGGGGGGCCCTACGAGCAGTACTTC	CASSSGSGGPYEQYF
TRBV28	TRBD2	-	TRBJ2-4	TGTGCCAGCAGCACTAGCGGAGCTAGCAAAAACATTCAGTACTTC	CASSTSGASKNIQYF
TRBV27	-	-	TRBJ1-5	TGTGCCAGCAGGCTCGGGGATCAGCCCCAGCATTTT	CASRLGDQPQHF
TRBV7-3	TRBD2	-	TRBJ2-1	TGTGCCAGCAGCTCCCAGTCGGGGGGTTTGGGTGAGCAGTTCTTC	CASSSQSGGLGEQFF